The 23 T cell receptor beta chains listed next were all sequenced from one sample in a study of cytomegalovirus exposure and HLA in healthy donors. 60 Vbeta and 13 Jbeta primers were used in PCR. Some clones are missing from TCRdb's copy, which holds only in-frame ones; the method was immunoSEQ multiplex PCR. This repertoire shows some 96,000 clones, about 80% found once; its top ten account for 0.76%. Specimen: PBMCs. The receptors were gathered from a woman aged 60-75 years in good health and CMV-seronegative.

The chain combines TRBV10-3 with TRBJ1-2; D is unclear. Trimming cost V 3 bases and J 6 bases, with 14 bases left between them. CDR1 is ENHRY and CDR2 is SYGVKD in the germline V gene. This CDR3 contains 14 residues. The CDR3: CAISDLGGSNGYTF. The CDR3 DNA is TGTGCCATCAGTGATTTGGGAGGGTCGAATGGCTACACCTTC.

The chain carries TRBV6-5 and TRBJ1-2; 9 bases are a match to TRBD1. The germline V gene has CDR1 MNHEY and CDR2 SVGAGI. V lost 5 bases, J lost 3 bases, and 4 bases stayed unmatched. The CDR3 extends over 14 amino acids. CDR3 nucleotides: TGTGCCAGCAGTGGGACAGGGAGCTACTATGGCTACACCTTC. Translating gives CASSGTGSYYGYTF.

The gene calls are TRBV5-6 and TRBJ1-2; D is unclear. The CDR3 consists of 15 residues. Germline V gene data show CDR1 as SGHDT and CDR2 as YYEEEE. Trimming removed 0 bases at V and 1 base at J, with 10 bases between. The chain's CDR3 is CASSLVGRLNYGYTF. CDR3 nucleotides: TGTGCCAGCAGCTTGGTTGGAAGACTTAACTATGGCTACACCTTC.

The rearrangement joins TRBV6-1 to TRBJ1-1; D is ambiguous. Trimming stripped 6 bases from V and 3 bases from J, with 5 bases between. CDR3 size: 11 residues. Germline V lookup: CDR1 MNHNS, CDR2 SASEGT. The CDR3 coding sequence is TGTGCCAGCAGGGGAGACACTGAAGCTTTCTTT. As protein: CASRGDTEAFF.

The chain joins TRBV30 to TRBJ2-1; maybe TRBD2 (6 bases). Germline V gene lookup returns CDR1 GTSNPN and CDR2 SVGIG (reference sequence). This CDR3 is 15 amino acids long. V dropped 0 bases and J dropped 2 bases, with 11 bases sitting between them. Here the CDR3 reads CAWSVLAAAYNEQFF. The DNA of the CDR3 is TGTGCCTGGAGTGTCTTAGCGGCGGCCTACAATGAGCAGTTCTTC.

This clone was seen a few times. The V gene is TRBV6-1, the J gene TRBJ2-2; the match to TRBD1 covers 8 bases. The CDR3 runs to 14 residues. The germline CDR1 and CDR2 sequences are MNHNS and SASEGT. J lost 4 bases, V lost 7 bases, and 5 bases had no gene match. The CDR3 DNA sequence: TGTGCCAGCACGAACAGGGGGATCACCGGGGAGCTGTTTTTT. This codes for CASTNRGITGELFF.

This clone was seen a few times. The chain uses TRBV2 and TRBJ2-5, with a tentative D call TRBD2 (5 bases). The CDR3 is 15 amino acids. V was shortened by 3 bases and J by 3 bases, with 14 bases between the two germline ends. CDR1 SNHLY and CDR2 FYNNEI come from the germline V gene. The CDR3 DNA follows: TGTGCCAGCAGTGATGGTGGGCGGGCAGAAGAGACCCAGTACTTC. This translates into CASSDGGRAEETQYF.

The chain combines TRBV7-8 with TRBJ1-5, with 8 bases identical to TRBD1. CDR3 length equals 16 residues. V was clipped by 3 bases and J by 1 base; unmatched bases: 5. In germline, CDR1 is SGHVS, CDR2 FQNEAQ. The CDR3 region is CASSFDRGGSNQPQHF. The CDR3 nucleotides read TGTGCCAGCAGCTTTGACAGGGGAGGGAGCAATCAGCCCCAGCATTTT.

V gene TRBV15 combines with J gene TRBJ2-1, with 7 nucleotides matching TRBD2. This CDR3 comprises 16 residues. Trimming at V came to 0 bases and at J to 7 bases, leaving 9 bases not matched to a gene. Germline loops: CDR1 LNHNV, CDR2 YYDKDF (reference sequence). DNA for the CDR3: TGTGCCACCAGCAGAGAGGGGGAGGGCCCTCGAAATGAGCAGTTCTTC. This translates into CATSREGEGPRNEQFF.

The CDR3 region has the DNA TGTGCCAGTAGTCCTCAGAACTATGGCTACACCTTC. It yields the protein CASSPQNYGYTF. The chain couples TRBV19 to TRBJ1-2; D gene unclear. CDR3 length: 12 residues. Trimming took 5 bases from V and 2 from J, leaving 6 bases between them. Looked up from germline, CDR1 is LNHDA and CDR2 is SQIVND (reference sequence).

This clone is a singleton in its sample. This chain links TRBV4-3 with TRBJ1-4; D is possibly TRBD1 (5 bases). The CDR3 spans 19 residues. Germline CDR1 is LGHNA and CDR2 is YSLEER. The ends were cut back, 0 bases at V and 3 bases at J, with 20 bases in the middle. CDR3 DNA sequence: TGCGCCAGCAGCCAAGATAGAGGCAGGGCAGGAATGGCTAATGAAAAACTGTTTTTT. It yields the protein CASSQDRGRAGMANEKLFF.

The chain recombines TRBV2 with TRBJ2-1; 8 nucleotides match TRBD2. CDR1 SNHLY and CDR2 FYNNEI come from the germline V gene. The junction had 5 bases not matched to a gene; V was cut back by 7 bases and J by 0 bases. The length of the CDR3 is 15 residues. The CDR3 DNA follows: TGTGCCAGCACCGGGAGGGAGAGCTCCTACAATGAGCAGTTCTTC. Its protein is CASTGRESSYNEQFF. Based on the CDR3 plus reference TRBV2 and TRBJ2-1, the full variable domain is EPEVTQTPSHQVTQMGQEVILRCVPISNHLYFYWYRQILGQKVEFLVSFYNNEISEKSEIFDDQFSVERPDGSNFTLKIRSTKLEDSAMYFCASTGRESSYNEQFFGPGTRLTVL.

This clone was detected only once. The genes are TRBV7-6 and TRBJ2-3, with a weak D call TRBD2 (7 bases). The V gene lost 6 bases and the J gene lost 2 bases, with 21 bases spanning the gap. This CDR3 region has 17 residues. Germline lookup yields CDR1 SGHVS and CDR2 FNYEAQ. The CDR3: CASSSRGGVPHTDTQYF. In nucleotides, the CDR3 is TGTGCCAGCAGTTCGAGAGGGGGGGTACCCCACACAGATACGCAGTATTTT.

The sample holds a few counts of this clone. The rearrangement links TRBV2 to TRBJ2-6; TRBD1 aligns across 8 bases. Germline trimming cut 7 bases from V and 0 bases from J; bases unmatched to any gene: 5. Germline V lookup: CDR1 SNHLY, CDR2 FYNNEI. This CDR3 comprises 16 residues. This CDR3 reads CASNRDRSSGANVLTF. The DNA for the CDR3 is TGTGCCAGCAACCGGGACAGGAGCTCTGGGGCCAACGTCCTGACTTTC.

This clone was picked up a small number of times. The chain carries TRBV5-1 and TRBJ1-2; 7 nucleotides agree with TRBD1. The CDR3 covers 15 residues. Germline assignment: CDR1 SGHRS and CDR2 YFSETQ. With V trimmed by 4 bases and J by 4 bases, 10 bases remained unmatched. DNA for the CDR3: TGCGCCAGCAGCCCCGAACCTACAGGGGTCTATGGCTACACCTTC. Its translation is CASSPEPTGVYGYTF.

This clone turned up a few times. The chain has TRBV18 and TRBJ2-7; TRBD2 matches at 7 bases. This CDR3 has 18 amino acids. Trimming removed 1 base from V and 7 bases from J; junction bases left unmatched: 19. The germline V gene has CDR1 KGHSH and CDR2 LQKENI. CDR3 nucleotides: TGTGCCAGCTCACCACAGTCCCTTTTCAGGCGGGAGAGAGGGGAGCAGTACTTC. Translating it yields CASSPQSLFRRERGEQYF.

This clone was counted between two and nine times. V and J are TRBV6-6 and TRBJ2-3; D is undetermined. CDR1 is MNHNY and CDR2 is SVGAGI in the germline V gene (reference sequence). Trimming stripped 7 bases from V and 0 bases from J, with 5 bases between. The CDR3 covers 12 residues. CDR3: CASTLSTDTQYF. Written as DNA, the CDR3 is TGTGCCAGCACGTTGAGCACAGATACGCAGTATTTT.

The chain uses TRBV10-3 and TRBJ2-1, with 9 bases aligning to TRBD1. Germline values: CDR1 ENHRY, CDR2 SYGVKD. Trimming took 6 bases from V and 4 from J; bases not matched to a gene: 4. This CDR3 spans 14 amino acids. CDR3 protein: CAISRDRVYNEQFF. The CDR3 DNA sequence: TGTGCCATCAGCCGGGACAGGGTGTACAATGAGCAGTTCTTC.

Regarding this clone: No DNA is shown, since the ends of the CDR3 on it are uncertain; the CDR3 is the one TCRdb lists. The J gene is TRBJ2-4, the V gene TRBV30; the table names TRBD2, a call not compared with the DNA. CDR1 and CDR2 (germline): GTSNPN, SVGIG (reference sequence). The CDR3 spans 17 residues, counting both ends. CDR3: CAWSVLVLAGVGDIQYF.

This clone was found a few times. The rearrangement links TRBV5-8 to TRBJ1-5; the D gene is possibly TRBD1 (5 bases). The V gene's germline CDR1 is SGHTS and CDR2 YDEGEE. The germline V and J ends were trimmed by 3 bases and 5 bases, with 15 bases remaining between them. The CDR3 has 15 amino acids. DNA of the CDR3: TGTGCCAGCAGCTCGGTTCGGGGGATTGATCAGCCCCAGCATTTT. This encodes CASSSVRGIDQPQHF.

The rearrangement uses TRBV4-3 and TRBJ2-7; D ambiguous. Germline loops: CDR1 LGHNA, CDR2 YSLEER. The CDR3 runs 13 residues. V lost 1 base to trimming and J lost 6 bases, with 10 bases between them. The CDR3 protein is CASSQGAHGEQYF. The CDR3 DNA sequence: TGCGCCAGCAGCCAAGGGGCCCACGGCGAGCAGTACTTC.

The V and J genes are TRBV5-6 and TRBJ2-7; D is unclear. The CDR3 is 15 amino acids. Germline assignment: CDR1 SGHDT and CDR2 YYEEEE. V was trimmed by 0 bases and J by 0 bases, leaving 10 bases between them. CDR3: CASSLDPGYSYEQYF. Here the CDR3 DNA reads TGTGCCAGCAGCTTGGATCCGGGTTACTCCTACGAGCAGTACTTC.

The chain recombines TRBV9 with TRBJ1-1, with 8 bases identical to TRBD1. After removal of 0 bases from V and 11 bases from J, the junction contained 6 bases not matched to a gene. Germline CDR1 is SGDLS and CDR2 is YYNGEE. The CDR3 sequence is 13 residues long. The CDR3 sequence: CASSVVTGEGAFF. As DNA, the CDR3 is TGTGCCAGCAGCGTAGTGACAGGGGAAGGGGCTTTCTTT.